These 30 T cell receptor beta chains originate from one sample sequenced in a study of blood T cell repertoires in COVID-19. Assay: immunoSEQ multiplex PCR; the TCRdb copy retains only in-frame clones and omits some. The table lists 150,000 to 200,000 clones, about four fifths of them singletons. The material sequenced was peripheral blood. These receptors were obtained from a man aged 60-69 years with active or convalescent COVID-19.

This clone showed up just a few times. V usage is TRBV6-5 and J usage is TRBJ2-3; perhaps TRBD1 as D (6 bases). The CDR3 runs 13 residues. CDR1 and CDR2 (germline): MNHEY, SVGAGI. V lost 6 bases and J 4 bases, leaving 11 bases between the germline ends. Written as DNA, the CDR3 is TGTGCCAGCAGACCACAGGGCCCAGATACGCAGTATTTT. Protein sequence: CASRPQGPDTQYF.

V usage is TRBV2 and J usage is TRBJ1-2; weak D call: TRBD1 (5 bases). Germline CDR1 and CDR2: SNHLY and FYNNEI. V dropped 5 bases and J dropped 2 bases, with 9 bases sitting between them. The CDR3 length is 13 residues. The CDR3 loop reads CASSTRQNYGYTF. The CDR3 region has the DNA TGTGCCAGCAGTACCCGACAGAACTATGGCTACACCTTC.

This chain connects TRBV2 to TRBJ1-2, with D perhaps TRBD1 (6 bases). The CDR3 contains 13 residues. CDR1 is SNHLY and CDR2 is FYNNEI in the germline V gene. The ends were cut back, 2 bases at V and 6 bases at J, with 10 bases in the middle. The CDR3 nucleotides are TGTGCCAGCAGTGAACAGGGGTCCAATGGCTACACCTTC. This codes for CASSEQGSNGYTF.

The sample holds a few counts of this clone. V gene TRBV10-1 combines with J gene TRBJ2-3; 7 nucleotides match TRBD2. The CDR3 consists of 15 residues. Losses at the gene ends were 0 bases for V and 1 base for J; bases not matched to a gene: 1. CDR1 and CDR2 from the germline V gene are WNHNN and SYGVQD (reference sequence). The CDR3 DNA is TGCGCCAGCAGTGAGTCCCGGGGGGGCACAGATACGCAGTATTTT. As protein: CASSESRGGTDTQYF.

J is TRBJ2-1 and V is TRBV27, with TRBD2 matching over 10 bases. V lost 2 bases and J lost 3; bases outside the gene matches: 1. CDR1 and CDR2 from the germline V gene are MNHEY and SMNVEV (reference sequence). The CDR3 contains 15 residues. The CDR3 nucleotides read TGTGCCAGCAGTTTACAGCGGGAGGGCTACAATGAGCAGTTCTTC. Amino acid sequence: CASSLQREGYNEQFF.

This clone was counted a single time. The V and J genes are TRBV5-1 and TRBJ1-1; unclear D gene. Germline V lookup: CDR1 SGHRS, CDR2 YFSETQ. V was clipped by 0 bases and J by 11 bases, with 17 bases between them. The CDR3 extends over 14 amino acids. CDR3 coding DNA: TGCGCCAGCAGCTTGGAGTGGTCAGTGAGGGAGGCTTTCTTT. It translates to CASSLEWSVREAFF. Combining the CDR3 with reference TRBV5-1 and TRBJ1-1 gives the whole variable domain KAGVTQTPRYLIKTRGQQVTLSCSPISGHRSVSWYQQTPGQGLQFLFEYFSETQRNKGNFPGRFSGRQFSNSRSEMNVSTLELGDSALYLCASSLEWSVREAFFGQGTRLTVV.

In this sample, this clone turned up once. The V call is TRBV18, the J call TRBJ2-5; no clear D gene. V was pared by 0 bases and J by 1 base, with 6 bases between. Germline assignment: CDR1 KGHSH and CDR2 LQKENI. The length of the CDR3 is 14 residues. Here the CDR3 DNA reads TGTGCCAGCTCACCACCCGCTACCCAAGAGACCCAGTACTTC. The encoded protein is CASSPPATQETQYF.

J is TRBJ2-2 and V is TRBV11-2; TRBD1 agrees at 7 bases. The germline V gene has CDR1 SGHAT and CDR2 FQNNGV. The V and J ends lost 3 bases and 4 bases, in that order; junction bases with no gene match: 5. CDR3 length equals 15 residues. CDR3 sequence reads: CASSFPTGPTGELFF. CDR3 in DNA: TGTGCCAGCAGCTTCCCGACAGGGCCCACCGGGGAGCTGTTTTTT.

This chain uses TRBV3-1 (or the pseudogene TRBV3-2) with TRBJ1-4; possibly TRBD1 for D (5 bases). Trimming removed 3 bases from V and 6 bases from J, with 11 bases in between. Per germline, CDR1 LGHDT and CDR2 YNNKEL (reference sequence). This CDR3 contains 14 residues. The CDR3 sequence is CASSHRGLDEKLFF. CDR3 sequence (DNA): TGTGCCAGCAGCCATCGGGGACTTGATGAAAAACTGTTTTTT.

The chain uses TRBV6-5 and TRBJ2-3, with D perhaps TRBD2 (5 bases). The CDR3 has 15 residues. V shed 0 bases and J shed 0 bases, with 7 bases lying between them. Germline V gene lookup returns CDR1 MNHEY and CDR2 SVGAGI. The CDR3 DNA follows: TGTGCCAGCAGTTACTCGGGAGCTAGCACAGATACGCAGTATTTT. It codes for CASSYSGASTDTQYF.

The chain combines TRBV5-4 with TRBJ1-1; the match to TRBD1 covers 8 bases. CDR3 length: 15 amino acids. Trimming removed 4 bases from V and 4 bases from J; junction bases left unmatched: 9. From germline, CDR1 is SGHNT and CDR2 YYREEE (reference sequence). CDR3 region: CASSLSTGVVTEAFF. CDR3 nucleotide sequence: TGTGCCAGCAGCCTTTCGACAGGGGTTGTCACTGAAGCTTTCTTT.

V is TRBV11-2 and J is TRBJ1-2; TRBD1 might be the D (6 bases). Trimming pared 2 bases from V and 5 bases from J, leaving 9 bases between. Germline V CDR1 and CDR2: SGHAT, FQNNGV. The CDR3 runs 13 residues. The CDR3 region is CASSLSQGYGYTF. DNA for the CDR3: TGTGCCAGCAGCTTAAGCCAGGGGTATGGCTACACCTTC.

This rearrangement joins TRBV3-1 (or the pseudogene TRBV3-2) to TRBJ2-7; TRBD2 aligns across 7 bases. CDR1 and CDR2 (germline): LGHDT, YNNKEL (reference sequence). This CDR3 is built from 15 residues. V shed 1 base and J 4 bases; nucleotides not matched to a gene: 7. CDR3 nucleotides: TGTGCCAGCAGCCAAGGCGCAGCGGGACCGTACGAGCAGTACTTC. Translated, it gives CASSQGAAGPYEQYF.

The chain uses TRBV7-2 and TRBJ1-6, with TRBD1 matching 9 bases. V was clipped by 3 bases and J by 7 bases; unmatched bases: 7. The CDR3 sequence is 16 residues long. Per germline, CDR1 SGHTA and CDR2 FQGNSA. Here the CDR3 DNA reads TGTGCCAGCAGCTTCGACACGACAGGGGGGAATTCACCCCTCCACTTT. It translates to CASSFDTTGGNSPLHF.

This chain links TRBV5-1 with TRBJ1-1, with TRBD1 as a possible D gene (6 bases). Deletions cut 6 bases from V and 0 bases from J, with 15 bases between. Per the germline V gene, CDR1 is SGHRS and CDR2 is YFSETQ. This CDR3 spans 15 amino acids. This CDR3 is CASKRTANMNTEAFF. CDR3 DNA: TGCGCCAGCAAGCGGACAGCGAATATGAACACTGAAGCTTTCTTT.

The V gene is TRBV5-1, the J gene TRBJ2-7, with TRBD1 matching over 10 bases. The CDR3 is made up of 14 amino acids. The ends lost 4 bases at V and 3 bases at J; junction bases unmatched: 4. Germline lookup yields CDR1 SGHRS and CDR2 YFSETQ. The CDR3 loop is CASSPGQGGYEQYF. CDR3 coding DNA: TGCGCCAGCAGCCCCGGACAGGGGGGCTACGAGCAGTACTTC.

The V and J genes are TRBV18 and TRBJ2-7, with D perhaps matching TRBD1 (6 bases). Trimming cost V 3 bases and J 3 bases, with 15 bases left between them. The CDR3 is 15 amino acids. Germline V gene data show CDR1 as KGHSH and CDR2 as LQKENI. The CDR3 nucleotides are TGTGCCAGCTCACCGACCTCGACAGGCAACTACGAGCAGTACTTC. As protein: CASSPTSTGNYEQYF.

The genes are TRBV9 and TRBJ2-1; 10 bases are a match to TRBD2. From germline, CDR1 is SGDLS and CDR2 YYNGEE. This CDR3 spans 15 amino acids. V trimming: 0 bases; J trimming: 6 bases; junction bases outside the gene matches: 3. CDR3 in DNA: TGTGCCAGCAGCGTAGCAGGACTAGCGGCCAATGAGCAGTTCTTC. Translating gives CASSVAGLAANEQFF.

The chain links TRBV6-1 to TRBJ1-1, with D hard to call. CDR3 size: 11 residues. Germline V gene sequence: CDR1 MNHNS, CDR2 SASEGT. V dropped 8 bases and J dropped 0 bases, with 4 bases sitting between them. The CDR3 DNA sequence: TGTGCCAGCCAGATGAACACTGAAGCTTTCTTT. It encodes CASQMNTEAFF.

V gene TRBV28 combines with J gene TRBJ2-6, with D perhaps matching TRBD1 (6 bases). Trimming pared 4 bases from V and 14 bases from J, leaving 27 bases between. This CDR3 region has 17 residues. Germline lookup yields CDR1 MDHEN and CDR2 SYDVKM. CDR3 nucleotide sequence: TGTGCCAGCAGTTCCCCCGGGCAGGGGACCTCCGACGGCATCCTGACTTTC. Protein product: CASSSPGQGTSDGILTF.

The chain joins TRBV28 to TRBJ2-5, with 7 bases aligning to TRBD2. The CDR3 loop spans 13 amino acids. The V segment lost 6 bases and the J segment 7 bases; nucleotides outside the gene matches: 8. Per germline, CDR1 MDHEN and CDR2 SYDVKM. The CDR3 loop is CASSTAGRGTQYF. CDR3 coding DNA: TGTGCCAGCAGCACAGCGGGACGAGGGACCCAGTACTTC.

The chain recombines TRBV5-6 with TRBJ1-3, with D perhaps matching TRBD1 (6 bases). Trimming took off 4 bases at V and 0 bases at J, with 14 bases between the two ends. The CDR3 spans 16 residues. Germline CDR1 reads SGHDT; CDR2 reads YYEEEE. The CDR3 loop is CASSVDSLISGNTIYF. CDR3 sequence (DNA): TGTGCCAGCAGCGTGGACAGCTTGATCTCTGGAAACACCATATATTTT.

The J gene is TRBJ1-2, the V gene TRBV7-9, with 8 bases fitting TRBD1. In germline, CDR1 is SEHNR, CDR2 FQNEAQ (reference sequence). CDR3 length equals 15 residues. Losses at the gene ends were 1 base for V and 7 bases for J; bases not matched to a gene: 8. CDR3 in amino acids: CASSLVGQGMVGYTF. In nucleotides, the CDR3 is TGTGCCAGCAGCTTAGTTGGACAGGGTATGGTTGGCTACACCTTC.

The gene calls are TRBV5-5 and TRBJ2-7, with 10 bases matching TRBD1. The CDR3 runs 15 residues. V gave up 3 bases and J gave up 5 bases; unmatched junction bases: 8. Looked up from germline, CDR1 is SGHKS and CDR2 is YYEKEE (reference sequence). The CDR3 DNA sequence: TGTGCCAGCAGCTCCCTTGAGACAGGGGGCCACGAGCAGTACTTC. Amino acids: CASSSLETGGHEQYF. Full variable domain (missing parts from reference TRBV5-5 and TRBJ2-7): DAGVTQSPTHLIKTRGQQVTLRCSPISGHKSVSWYQQVLGQGPQFIFQYYEKEERGRGNFPDRFSARQFPNYSSELNVNALLLGDSALYLCASSSLETGGHEQYFGPGTRLTVT.

V and J are TRBV7-9 and TRBJ1-4, with 8 bases fitting TRBD1. The germline V gene has CDR1 SEHNR and CDR2 FQNEAQ (reference sequence). Trimming at V came to 2 bases and at J to 4 bases, leaving 3 bases not matched to a gene. This CDR3 region has 15 residues. CDR3 in amino acids: CASSLLGQVNEKLFF. DNA for the CDR3: TGTGCCAGCAGCTTACTGGGACAGGTTAATGAAAAACTGTTTTTT.

V and J are TRBV12-3 or TRBV12-4 and TRBJ2-7; D gene unclear. The CDR3 contains 11 residues. The V end was cut by 6 bases, the J end by 3 bases, with 6 bases between. CDR3 amino acids: CASRNSYEQYF. CDR3 sequence (DNA): TGTGCCAGCAGGAACAGCTACGAGCAGTACTTC.

The chain employs TRBV5-1 and TRBJ2-1; no reliable D call. Germline V CDR1 and CDR2: SGHRS, YFSETQ. The ends were cut back, 1 base at V and 7 bases at J, with 12 bases in the middle. This CDR3 spans 14 amino acids. CDR3 nucleotide sequence: TGCGCCAGCAGCTTGTCGAGCGAGTTAAATGAGCAGTTCTTC. Translated, it gives CASSLSSELNEQFF. Full variable domain (outside the CDR3, taken from reference TRBV5-1 and TRBJ2-1): KAGVTQTPRYLIKTRGQQVTLSCSPISGHRSVSWYQQTPGQGLQFLFEYFSETQRNKGNFPGRFSGRQFSNSRSEMNVSTLELGDSALYLCASSLSSELNEQFFGPGTRLTVL.

The rearrangement joins TRBV5-8 to TRBJ2-7; 8 bases agree with TRBD2. V was clipped by 1 base and J by 6 bases; unmatched bases: 6. The CDR3 loop spans 14 amino acids. Germline lookup yields CDR1 SGHTS and CDR2 YDEGEE. The CDR3 region is CASSLLPGLGEQYF. The CDR3 DNA is TGTGCCAGCAGCTTGCTCCCGGGACTAGGCGAGCAGTACTTC.

This clone has more than one count but fewer than ten. The chain joins TRBV19 to TRBJ1-1; D ambiguous. V dropped 10 bases and J dropped 2 bases, with 17 bases sitting between them. The germline V gene has CDR1 LNHDA and CDR2 SQIVND (reference sequence). The length of the CDR3 is 14 residues. The CDR3 reads CATGRADINTEAFF. The CDR3 DNA is TGTGCCACGGGGAGGGCAGACATCAACACTGAAGCTTTCTTT.

As DNA, the CDR3 is TGTGCCAGCAGCTTGGCCGTTGGACAGGGCCAAGGAGAAAAACTGTTTTTT. Its protein is CASSLAVGQGQGEKLFF. The V gene is TRBV5-8, the J gene TRBJ1-4; 8 nucleotides align to TRBD1. With V trimmed by 0 bases and J by 8 bases, 12 bases remained unmatched. This CDR3 is 17 amino acids long. Germline V CDR1 and CDR2: SGHTS, YDEGEE.